This TCR beta chain emerged from a study of blood T cell repertoires in COVID-19 (dated by TCRdb to 2020 to 2022). A note on the overall study: Collaborator samples came from the United States, Italy and Spain and covered acute and convalescent phases of COVID-19. Samples were obtained from the ongoing ImmuneRACE study (first 160 participants) and from 1,000 to 1,500 subjects provided by 6 global collaborators. The sample metadata nearly always contained a de-identified subject ID, COVID-19 status, age in years and sex. The prospective study material was composed of cDNA or gDNA derived from T cells, B-cell-depleted T cells, or PBMCs. Where available, HLA class I and class II types were taken from metadata supplied by the sample provider and were not determined by assay-based typing. The repertoires were released in a freely available public database intended as a resource for research on the immune response to SARS-CoV-2. The dataset comprised deeply sampled blood TCRbeta repertoires from subjects exposed to, actively infected with, or recovered from COVID-19. What the authors observed across the whole study: The amount of clinical and demographic metadata varied by source and participant and was provided uncurated.

Of note for this clone: Its antigen is still unknown. There are no base qualities to consult, and no much larger clone falls within one base.

Enrolling through a virtual design, the prospective study's participants ranged in age from roughly 18 to 89 years and lived across some 23 United States geographic areas. In the prospective study, participants were assigned to cohorts based on the clinical history participants reported in a screening survey and a study questionnaire. For ImmuneRACE Cohort 3, a participant was defined as recovered based on two consecutive negative NP/OP PCR tests, clearance by a healthcare professional, or resolution of symptoms. In the prospective study, whole blood, serum and a nasopharyngeal or oropharyngeal swab were collected from each participant by mobile phlebotomists. Over a roughly 2-month period, participants in the prospective study had the option of providing additional blood draws and questionnaires. Before DNA extraction, prospective study blood samples were shipped either frozen or at room temperature.

Its CDR3 holds 14 amino acids, cysteine through phenylalanine. The read is trimmed to its CDR3 DNA, 42 bases read in frame from base 1. According to the germline V gene, CDR1 reads SGDLS and CDR2 reads YYNGEE. The V and J ends are trimmed by 2 bases and 8 bases, leaving 13 bases between them. The immunoSEQ Assay, a bias-controlled multiplex PCR, was used to amplify TCRbeta CDR3 regions from genomic DNA. In the authors' own workflow: Nucleated cell counts per sample were estimated from amplification of reference gene primers within the assay. To quantify the absolute abundance of each unique TCRbeta CDR3 rearrangement, sequence reads were collapsed and filtered. Productive Simpson clonality was computed per sample as the square root of Simpson's diversity index over productive rearrangements. TCRdb limited this immuneACCESS table to in-frame rearrangements with V and J called. A share of clones is missing; checked studies link under half to unresolved V genes, and the rest is unexplained. The V and J calls and clone size come from that table; D and trimming were worked out from the DNA. The sample table shows more than 200,000 clones, and over 75% are seen once. Jointly, the top ten make up approximately 1.7% of the sample.

The rearrangement joined TRBV9 to TRBJ1-4; the D gene is possibly TRBD1, with 6 bases matching. Sequenced input: PBMCs or T cells enriched from blood (not recorded which). This TCR came from a man between 35 and 55 years old who had recovered from COVID-19. The CDR3 protein sequence reads: CASSVQGSWEKLFF. The sequenced DNA: TGTGCCAGCAGCGTTCAGGGGAGTTGGGAAAAACTGTTTTTT.